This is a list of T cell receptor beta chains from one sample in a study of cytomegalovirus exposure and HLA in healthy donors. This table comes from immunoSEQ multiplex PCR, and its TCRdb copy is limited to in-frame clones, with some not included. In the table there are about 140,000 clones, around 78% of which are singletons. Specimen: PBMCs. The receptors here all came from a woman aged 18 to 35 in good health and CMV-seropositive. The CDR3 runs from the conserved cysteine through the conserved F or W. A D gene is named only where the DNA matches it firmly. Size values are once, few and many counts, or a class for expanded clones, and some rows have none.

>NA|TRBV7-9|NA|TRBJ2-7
CASSPGTWGYEQYF
TGTGCCAGCAGCCCCGGGACTTGGGGGTACGAGCAGTACTTC
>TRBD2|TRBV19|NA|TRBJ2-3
CASCSGGVDTQYF
TGTGCCAGCTGTAGCGGGGGGGTTGATACGCAGTATTTT
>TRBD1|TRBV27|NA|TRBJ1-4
CASRVTGAEKLFF
TGTGCCAGCAGGGTAACAGGGGCTGAGAAACTGTTTTTT
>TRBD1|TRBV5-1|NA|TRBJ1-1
CATNEGDRGSNTEAFF
TGCGCCACCAACGAAGGGGACAGGGGATCGAACACTGAAGCTTTCTTT
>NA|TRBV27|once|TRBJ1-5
CASSLAGGYNQPQHF
TGTGCCAGCAGTTTAGCGGGGGGTTACAATCAGCCCCAGCATTTT
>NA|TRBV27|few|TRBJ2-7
CASSWGQLNEQYF
TGTGCCAGCAGTTGGGGGCAGTTAAACGAGCAGTACTTC
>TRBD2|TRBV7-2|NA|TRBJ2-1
CASSLGTSGGNEQFF
TGTGCCAGCAGCTTAGGGACTAGCGGGGGTAATGAGCAGTTCTTC
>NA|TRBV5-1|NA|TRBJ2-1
CASSFLDVLHEQFF
TGCGCCAGCAGCTTCCTAGACGTCTTACATGAGCAGTTCTTC
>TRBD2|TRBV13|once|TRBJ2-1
CASSLAGGYNEQFF
TGTGCCAGCAGTCTAGCGGGGGGCTACAATGAGCAGTTCTTC
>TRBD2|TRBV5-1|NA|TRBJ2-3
CASSLAGPSTDTQYF
TGCGCCAGCAGCTTAGCGGGGCCAAGCACAGATACGCAGTATTTT
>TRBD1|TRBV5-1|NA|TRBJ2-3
CASSPDRADTQYF
TGCGCCAGCAGCCCGGACAGGGCTGATACGCAGTATTTT
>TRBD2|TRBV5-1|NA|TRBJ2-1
CASSLAGGGVLDYNEQFF
TGCGCCAGCAGCTTGGCAGGCGGGGGGGTTCTTGATTACAATGAGCAGTTCTTC
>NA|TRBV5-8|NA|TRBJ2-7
CASSFRSGEQYF
TGTGCCAGCAGCTTCCGGTCGGGGGAGCAGTACTTC
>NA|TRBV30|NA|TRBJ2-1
CAWKRGISSYNEQFF
TGTGCCTGGAAACGGGGGATTAGCTCCTACAATGAGCAGTTCTTC
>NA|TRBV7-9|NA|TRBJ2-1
CASSLGLNNEQFF
TGTGCCAGCAGCTTAGGGCTCAACAATGAGCAGTTCTTC